This entry lists 28 T cell receptor beta chains sequenced from one sample in a study of a mutant IDH1 vaccine in newly diagnosed glioma. TCRdb's table, derived via immunoSEQ multiplex PCR, lists solely in-frame clones and lacks some. In the table there are fewer than 25,000 clones, approximately 88% of which are singletons. The time point was: week 47, end of study. Each dose of the vaccine consisted of 300 ug of mutant IDH1 20-mer peptide, with topical imiquimod. What these receptors recognize is not known. The material sequenced was PBMCs, taken from a glioma patient whose treatment included an IDH1 peptide vaccine. The origin of the receptors is a man between 35 and 55 years old with glioma.

The rearrangement joins TRBV19 to TRBJ1-1; no firm D call. This CDR3 comprises 15 residues. V was clipped by 8 bases and J by 0 bases, with 16 bases between them. Germline V gene data show CDR1 as LNHDA and CDR2 as SQIVND (reference sequence). CDR3 sequence (DNA): TGTGCCAGTCGAGAAAGGACGGTTCTGAACACTGAAGCTTTCTTT. As protein: CASRERTVLNTEAFF.

Here the CDR3 reads CASSPRGGRSTDTQYF. In DNA, the CDR3 is TGTGCCAGCAGCCCCCGGGGCGGGAGATCCACAGATACGCAGTATTTT. This chain connects TRBV7-6 to TRBJ2-3, with 7 positions matching TRBD2. Trimming at V came to 5 bases and at J to 2 bases, leaving 10 bases not matched to a gene. CDR1 is SGHVS, CDR2 FNYEAQ, per germline. The CDR3 extends over 16 amino acids.

The gene calls are TRBV6-6 and TRBJ2-7; 8 nucleotides align to TRBD2. CDR3 length: 14 residues. Trimming took 6 bases from V and 2 from J; bases not matched to a gene: 6. CDR1 MNHNY and CDR2 SVGAGI come from the germline V gene (reference sequence). The CDR3 is CASREGLGAYEQYF. DNA of the CDR3: TGTGCCAGCAGGGAGGGACTAGGAGCCTACGAGCAGTACTTC.

The chain is built from TRBV5-6 and TRBJ2-2, with 12 bases lining up with TRBD2. The CDR3 extends over 17 amino acids. V was clipped by 4 bases and J by 0 bases; unmatched bases: 4. CDR1 SGHDT and CDR2 YYEEEE come from the germline V gene. The CDR3 coding sequence is TGTGCCAGCAGCACTCGGACTAGCGGGACGAACACCGGGGAGCTGTTTTTT. This codes for CASSTRTSGTNTGELFF.

This clone turned up a few times. The chain links TRBV29-1 to TRBJ1-2; perhaps TRBD1 as D (5 bases). This CDR3 is 15 amino acids long. Trimming stripped 5 bases from V and 8 bases from J, with 24 bases between. Germline V gene data show CDR1 as SQVTM and CDR2 as ANQGSEA. This chain's CDR3 is CSVFPLEYEGTGYTF. The CDR3 DNA follows: TGCAGCGTTTTCCCACTGGAGTATGAGGGGACCGGCTACACCTTC.

This CDR3 is CAISEGQSNEKLFF. The DNA for the CDR3 is TGTGCCATCAGTGAAGGGCAGAGTAATGAAAAACTGTTTTTT. The chain links TRBV10-3 to TRBJ1-4; D gene uncertain. V gave up 3 bases and J gave up 4 bases, with 9 bases separating them. The CDR3 is 14 residues long. Germline V gives CDR1 ENHRY, CDR2 SYGVKD.

Only a few counts were recorded for this clone. The rearrangement uses TRBV9 and TRBJ1-2, with D perhaps TRBD1 (6 bases). Germline CDR1 and CDR2: SGDLS and YYNGEE. The V gene lost 4 bases and the J gene lost 4 bases, with 14 bases spanning the gap. The CDR3 totals 14 residues. The CDR3, as DNA: TGTGCCAGCAGCCTATTCACAGGGTCCTATGGCTACACCTTC. As protein: CASSLFTGSYGYTF.

The rearrangement joins TRBV7-2 to TRBJ2-1; TRBD2 matches 9 bases. After removal of 4 bases from V and 6 bases from J, the junction contained 10 bases not matched to a gene. Germline V gene sequence: CDR1 SGHTA, CDR2 FQGNSA. The CDR3 consists of 16 residues. For the CDR3, the DNA is TGTGCCAGCAGCTCCTCCCCGGGACTAGCCTCCAATGAGCAGTTCTTC. Protein product: CASSSSPGLASNEQFF.

The V gene is TRBV5-1, the J gene TRBJ2-7, with D maybe TRBD2 (6 bases). The CDR3 contains 14 residues. Trimming took off 4 bases at V and 5 bases at J, with 16 bases between the two ends. The germline V gene has CDR1 SGHRS and CDR2 YFSETQ. CDR3 amino acids: CASSPLWSSDEQYF. The CDR3 coding sequence is TGCGCCAGCAGCCCTCTATGGTCTAGCGACGAGCAGTACTTC.

The J gene is TRBJ2-7, the V gene TRBV7-3; possible D gene TRBD1, 6 bases. This CDR3 is built from 14 residues. CDR1 and CDR2 from the germline V gene are SGHTA and FQGTGA. Trimming removed 5 bases at V and 7 bases at J, with 18 bases between. DNA of the CDR3: TGTGCCAGCAGCCCAGGGGTCTATACGGAGGAGCAGTACTTC. Translating it yields CASSPGVYTEEQYF.

This clone was seen once. No DNA is shown, since the ends of the CDR3 on it are uncertain; the CDR3 is the one TCRdb lists. The chain joins TRBV1 to TRBJ2-3; TRBD2 is the table's D call and was not checked against the DNA. TRBV1 is a documented pseudogene. Inclusive of both ends, the CDR3 amounts to 16 amino acids. The CDR3: CTSSQVASGSTDTQYF.

This chain uses TRBV7-9 with TRBJ1-5; D perhaps matches TRBD1 (5 bases). The CDR3 consists of 13 residues. From germline, CDR1 is SEHNR and CDR2 FQNEAQ (reference sequence). The V end lost 8 bases, the J end lost 4 bases, and 12 bases lay between the germline ends. In DNA form, the CDR3 reads TGTGCCAGCGGAGGGGCAGCAAATCAGCCCCAGCATTTT. Its translation is CASGGAANQPQHF.

The chain has TRBV27 and TRBJ2-1, with D possibly called TRBD1 or TRBD2 (5 bases each). The germline V gene has CDR1 MNHEY and CDR2 SMNVEV (reference sequence). This CDR3 is 17 amino acids long. The V gene lost 6 bases and the J gene lost 4 bases, with 22 bases spanning the gap. CDR3 bases: TGTGCCAGCAGAGACCCCCGGGGCCCCAACTCTTACAATGAGCAGTTCTTC. It codes for CASRDPRGPNSYNEQFF.

The chain has TRBV5-1 and TRBJ2-6; TRBD1 matches 9 bases. The CDR3 spans 20 residues. Germline V lookup: CDR1 SGHRS, CDR2 YFSETQ. The ends lost 5 bases at V and 4 bases at J; junction bases unmatched: 19. This CDR3 reads CASRSLTGGAGVAGANVLTF. The CDR3 bases are TGCGCCAGCAGATCACTTACAGGGGGCGCAGGAGTGGCCGGGGCCAACGTCCTGACTTTC.

In DNA, the CDR3 is TGCGCCAGCAGCCGGGGGGAGATGGGTACGCAGTATTTT. Translating gives CASSRGEMGTQYF. The rearrangement joins TRBV5-1 to TRBJ2-3; 7 nucleotides align to TRBD2. In germline, CDR1 is SGHRS, CDR2 YFSETQ. V gave up 4 bases and J gave up 8 bases; unmatched junction bases: 7. The CDR3 is 13 amino acids.

The chain links TRBV5-6 to TRBJ2-5; TRBD2 matches 11 bases. V was clipped by 3 bases and J by 5 bases; unmatched bases: 12. The CDR3 loop spans 17 amino acids. From germline, CDR1 is SGHDT and CDR2 YYEEEE. CDR3 sequence reads: CASSSGGSGRAGETQYF. The CDR3 DNA reads TGTGCCAGCAGCTCAGGCGGTAGCGGGAGGGCCGGGGAGACCCAGTACTTC.

This sequence joins TRBV14 and TRBJ2-7, with TRBD2 matching over 12 bases. Losses at the gene ends were 4 bases for V and 7 bases for J; bases not matched to a gene: 11. The CDR3 extends over 16 amino acids. Germline V CDR1 and CDR2: SGHDN, FVKESK. The CDR3 region is CASSPLGLAGLGEQYF. DNA for the CDR3: TGTGCCAGCAGCCCACTCGGACTAGCGGGACTAGGTGAGCAGTACTTC.

CDR3 sequence: CASRRERGGGTDTQYF. DNA of the CDR3: TGCGCCAGCCGCCGGGAGCGGGGGGGAGGCACAGATACGCAGTATTTT. The V gene is TRBV5-1, the J gene TRBJ2-3; 10 bases fit TRBD2. This CDR3 spans 16 amino acids. Per germline, CDR1 SGHRS and CDR2 YFSETQ. The V and J ends lost 7 bases and 1 base, in that order; junction bases with no gene match: 9.

The rearrangement uses TRBV7-2 and TRBJ1-2; D perhaps matches TRBD1 (6 bases). The CDR3 consists of 19 residues. Germline CDR1 reads SGHTA; CDR2 reads FQGNSA. V lost 1 base, J lost 2 bases, and 23 bases lay in between. The CDR3 sequence is CASSLGGPFSMRVNYGYTF. Here the CDR3 DNA reads TGTGCCAGCAGCTTAGGGGGGCCTTTCAGCATGAGGGTAAACTATGGCTACACCTTC.

This chain connects TRBV2 to TRBJ2-3; maybe TRBD2 (6 bases). The CDR3 runs 13 residues. Germline loops: CDR1 SNHLY, CDR2 FYNNEI. V dropped 8 bases and J dropped 3 bases, with 12 bases sitting between them. CDR3 amino acids: CASRREKTDTQYF. Written as DNA, the CDR3 is TGTGCCAGCCGGCGGGAAAAGACAGATACGCAGTATTTT.

The gene calls are TRBV7-9 and TRBJ1-2; D might be TRBD1 (5 bases). The CDR3 extends over 16 amino acids. Germline CDR1 is SEHNR and CDR2 is FQNEAQ (reference sequence). V dropped 2 bases and J dropped 2 bases, with 15 bases sitting between them. The CDR3: CASSLSGADRNYGYTF. The CDR3 DNA reads TGTGCCAGCAGCTTAAGTGGGGCGGACCGAAACTATGGCTACACCTTC.

V and J are TRBV5-1 and TRBJ2-5; D perhaps matches TRBD2 (5 bases). The germline gives CDR1 SGHRS, CDR2 YFSETQ. The CDR3 contains 14 residues. V lost 4 bases and J 2 bases, leaving 12 bases between the germline ends. CDR3 sequence: CASSPGREQETQYF. The CDR3 nucleotides read TGCGCCAGCAGCCCAGGACGGGAACAAGAGACCCAGTACTTC. The whole variable domain, remainder taken from reference TRBV5-1 and TRBJ2-5, is KAGVTQTPRYLIKTRGQQVTLSCSPISGHRSVSWYQQTPGQGLQFLFEYFSETQRNKGNFPGRFSGRQFSNSRSEMNVSTLELGDSALYLCASSPGREQETQYFGPGTRLLVL.

The V call is TRBV11-2, the J call TRBJ2-5; D unresolved. V lost 0 bases, J lost 4 bases, and 3 bases lay in between. The CDR3 has 12 amino acids. The germline V gene has CDR1 SGHAT and CDR2 FQNNGV. CDR3 DNA sequence: TGTGCCAGCAGCTTAGATTCAGAGACCCAGTACTTC. Protein product: CASSLDSETQYF.

The chain employs TRBV18 and TRBJ1-4; the D is unclear. V gave up 6 bases and J gave up 1 base, with 15 bases separating them. There are 16 residues in the CDR3. The germline V gene has CDR1 KGHSH and CDR2 LQKENI. CDR3 coding DNA: TGTGCCAGCTCTACAGTTAACTTAGGAACTAATGAAAAACTGTTTTTT. Translation: CASSTVNLGTNEKLFF.

The chain combines TRBV9 with TRBJ1-1; unclear D gene. This CDR3 has 14 amino acids. Germline V lookup: CDR1 SGDLS, CDR2 YYNGEE. Trimming cost V 3 bases and J 0 bases, with 9 bases left between them. The CDR3 DNA reads as TGTGCCAGCAGCGCAGGAACGATGAACACTGAAGCTTTCTTT. As protein: CASSAGTMNTEAFF.

This clone was counted only a few times. The genes are TRBV7-9 and TRBJ2-7; no clear D. Trimming took off 5 bases at V and 0 bases at J, with 2 bases between the two ends. CDR1 is SEHNR, CDR2 FQNEAQ, per germline (reference sequence). The CDR3 is made up of 11 amino acids. Here the CDR3 DNA reads TGTGCCAGCAGCGCCTCCTACGAGCAGTACTTC. Translated, it gives CASSASYEQYF.

The J gene is TRBJ2-1, the V gene TRBV11-2; either TRBD1 or TRBD2 may fit D (6 bases each). The V end was cut by 5 bases, the J end by 2 bases, with 13 bases between. CDR3 length: 15 residues. The germline V gene encodes CDR1 SGHAT and CDR2 FQNNGV. The chain's CDR3 is CASSPNGGPYNEQFF. The CDR3 coding sequence is TGTGCCAGCAGCCCGAACGGGGGCCCCTACAATGAGCAGTTCTTC.

This chain joins TRBV9 and TRBJ2-7, with D possibly matching TRBD2 (5 bases). CDR3 length: 13 residues. Germline CDR1 reads SGDLS; CDR2 reads YYNGEE. The V and J ends lost 0 bases and 7 bases respectively, with 11 bases between them. The DNA of the CDR3 is TGTGCCAGCAGCGTAGCTTCGTCGGGAGAGCAGTACTTC. As protein: CASSVASSGEQYF.